The present T cell receptor beta chain was sequenced within a study of beta chain features in type 1 diabetes. Expressed TCRB transcripts were sequenced, since all the RNA that had been isolated was reverse transcribed. It was found that naive, central memory and regulatory T cell samples averaged about 3.4 million reads. Here immunoSEQ multiplex PCR was the method, and the copy in TCRdb shows in-frame clones only, minus some. The data show 400,000 to 600,000 clones, about 32% seen once. Overall study findings and caveats: The study notes PCR might favor shorter templates equally in patients and controls. Cells carrying high TCR expression could end up over-represented when cDNA is sequenced.

Unmatched junction bases numbered 4, after V lost 3 bases and J lost 5 bases. This CDR3 has 14 amino acids. The germline V gene encodes CDR1 LNHNV and CDR2 YYDKDF (reference sequence). A sort by CD45RO/CCR7/CD25/CD127/CD95/CD27 yielded CD4+ naive, central memory, regulatory and stem cell-like memory cells. For this clone: Its antigen is unknown.

The sequencing sample was made of naive CD4+ T cells from blood. This chain connects TRBV15 to TRBJ2-5; 9 bases are a match to TRBD1. This clonotype was obtained from a man between 18 and 35 years old in good health. The CDR3 DNA reads TGTGCCACCAGCAGGGACAGGGGCGGGGAGACCCAGTACTTC. This codes for CATSRDRGGETQYF.